The 24 T cell receptor beta chains below all came from one sample that was sequenced in a study of identical twins (dated by TCRdb to 2016 to 2018). Library generation was performed with 5' RACE. TCRdb names Illumina HiSeq 2000 as the instrument used. TCRdb reprocessing: public reads trimmed at Q25 with fastp, clones called with MiXCR, in-frame beta chains kept. Each record represents a unique CDR3 protein, reported with the most common genes and DNA among its rows. Within this sample are about 100,000 distinct CDR3 sequences, with just under 6% of them counted one time only. The top ten clones comprise 9.5% to 15% of the sample. Sequencing was performed on memory T cells sorted from blood. Reading the label with the study, this specimen's cell subset or site is: CD45RO+ enriched T cells. These receptors came from a woman aged 50 to 60 in good health.

This clonotype was counted ten times or more. The chain combines TRBV20-1 with TRBJ2-3, with D possibly being TRBD2 (6 bases). V dropped 3 bases and J dropped 0 bases, with 13 bases sitting between them. The CDR3 extends over 15 amino acids. CDR1 and CDR2 from the germline V gene are DFQATT and SNEGSKA (reference sequence). Here the CDR3 reads CSASHPRGSTDTQYF. Here the CDR3 DNA reads TGCAGTGCTAGTCACCCGCGGGGTAGCACAGATACGCAGTATTTT.

The rearrangement joins TRBV11-1 to TRBJ2-2; possible D gene TRBD1, 7 bases. Germline CDR1 is SGHAT and CDR2 is FQDESV (reference sequence). V lost 1 base, J lost 6 bases, and 12 bases lay in between. The CDR3 sequence is 15 residues long. The CDR3 here is CASSLGGGGSGELFF. The DNA for the CDR3 is TGTGCCAGCAGCTTAGGAGGAGGGGGCTCCGGGGAGCTGTTTTTT.

Ten or more counts support this clonotype. The chain joins TRBV12-3 or TRBV12-4 to TRBJ2-1; 12 nucleotides agree with TRBD2. The CDR3 runs 18 residues. The V gene end was trimmed by 4 bases and the J gene end by 1 base; junction bases not matched to a gene: 8. DNA for the CDR3: TGTGCCAGCAGTTCTTGGACTAGCGGGGTGATATCCTACAATGAGCAGTTCTTC. Protein product: CASSSWTSGVISYNEQFF.

This clonotype was observed many times. CDR3 sequence reads: CASMETWETQYF. The CDR3 nucleotides read TGTGCCAGCATGGAGACTTGGGAGACCCAGTACTTC. This rearrangement joins TRBV2 to TRBJ2-5; D gene unclear. CDR3 length: 12 residues. Trimming stripped 7 bases from V and 5 bases from J, with 11 bases between. The germline V gene encodes CDR1 SNHLY and CDR2 FYNNEI.

The chain couples TRBV20-1 to TRBJ2-3, with 9 bases lining up with TRBD2. The CDR3 contains 16 residues. Germline V gene data show CDR1 as DFQATT and CDR2 as SNEGSKA (reference sequence). Unmatched junction bases numbered 15, after V lost 5 bases and J lost 6 bases. The CDR3 sequence is CSARRVAGVVGDTQYF. Written as DNA, the CDR3 is TGCAGTGCTCGCAGAGTAGCGGGAGTGGTGGGCGATACGCAGTATTTT.

This clonotype was seen repeatedly, ten times or more. This chain connects TRBV5-1 to TRBJ2-3, with a weak D call TRBD2 (6 bases). CDR3 size: 17 residues. In germline, CDR1 is SGHRS, CDR2 YFSETQ. The V end lost 4 bases, the J end lost 2 bases, and 20 bases lay between the germline ends. The CDR3 DNA is TGCGCCAGCAGCCCACTCCCGGGGGATATGACCACAGATACGCAGTATTTT. The encoded protein is CASSPLPGDMTTDTQYF. The whole variable domain, filled in from reference TRBV5-1 and TRBJ2-3, reads KAGVTQTPRYLIKTRGQQVTLSCSPISGHRSVSWYQQTPGQGLQFLFEYFSETQRNKGNFPGRFSGRQFSNSRSEMNVSTLELGDSALYLCASSPLPGDMTTDTQYFGPGTRLTVL.

This clonotype was detected ten times or more. This chain connects TRBV5-1 to TRBJ2-6; D is ambiguous. V was shortened by 3 bases and J by 2 bases, with 3 bases between the two germline ends. The CDR3 sequence is 13 residues long. Germline V CDR1 and CDR2: SGHRS, YFSETQ. This CDR3 reads CASSSAGANVLTF. The CDR3 DNA follows: TGCGCCAGCAGCTCAGCTGGGGCCAACGTCCTGACTTTC.

On this clonotype: A much larger clone differs from this one at a single base, so this may be a read error. CDR3 sequence reads: CSVREGYGELFF. CDR3 DNA sequence: TGCAGTGTTAGAGAAGGGTATGGGGAGCTGTTTTTT. This chain joins TRBV20-1 and TRBJ2-2; no firm D call. In germline, CDR1 is DFQATT, CDR2 SNEGSKA (reference sequence). The CDR3 is 12 residues long.

The sample holds a few counts of this clonotype. CDR3 sequence: CSARDGGRIYEQYF. The CDR3 bases are TGCAGTGCTAGGGACGGCGGGAGAATCTACGAGCAGTACTTC. V usage is TRBV20-1 and J usage is TRBJ2-7, with 7 nucleotides matching TRBD2. The CDR3 is 14 residues long. The germline CDR1 and CDR2 sequences are DFQATT and SNEGSKA (reference sequence). Unmatched junction bases numbered 8, after V lost 3 bases and J lost 3 bases.

This chain uses TRBV10-2 with TRBJ2-5, with a weak D call TRBD2 (6 bases). Trimming left V 8 bases short and J 4 bases short, with 17 bases between. The V gene's germline CDR1 is WSHSY and CDR2 SAAADI. The CDR3 is 14 amino acids. The CDR3 reads CASGKRPGGETQYF. CDR3 bases: TGCGCCAGCGGGAAGCGCCCCGGGGGAGAGACCCAGTACTTC.

This clonotype was detected many times. The V and J genes are TRBV2 and TRBJ2-5, with D perhaps matching TRBD2 (6 bases). The CDR3 covers 13 residues. The V gene lost 7 bases and the J gene lost 2 bases, with 11 bases spanning the gap. CDR1 is SNHLY, CDR2 FYNNEI, per germline. The CDR3 reads CASNRDSQETQYF. Written as DNA, the CDR3 is TGTGCCAGCAATCGGGACTCTCAAGAGACCCAGTACTTC. The whole variable domain, remainder taken from reference TRBV2 and TRBJ2-5, is EPEVTQTPSHQVTQMGQEVILRCVPISNHLYFYWYRQILGQKVEFLVSFYNNEISEKSEIFDDQFSVERPDGSNFTLKIRSTKLEDSAMYFCASNRDSQETQYFGPGTRLLVL.

This clonotype was recorded many times. The chain is built from TRBV28 and TRBJ2-1; 9 nucleotides align to TRBD1. CDR1 and CDR2 (germline): MDHEN, SYDVKM. Unmatched junction bases numbered 8, after V lost 8 bases and J lost 3 bases. The CDR3 contains 15 residues. The CDR3 nucleotides read TGTGCCAGCGCGAACACAGGGGGCATCTACAATGAGCAGTTCTTC. Translation gives CASANTGGIYNEQFF.

This clonotype has at least ten counts. The gene calls are TRBV29-1 and TRBJ2-7; 8 bases are shared with TRBD2. The CDR3 covers 15 residues. V lost 3 bases, J lost 5 bases, and 12 bases stayed unmatched. The germline CDR1 and CDR2 sequences are SQVTM and ANQGSEA. The CDR3 DNA reads TGCAGCGTTGACGCCCCAAGCGGGAGTAACCACGAGCAGTACTTC. This gives the protein CSVDAPSGSNHEQYF.

Concerning this clonotype: Relative to the germline gene, one junction end is altered; a read error may explain this. The rearrangement links TRBV5-6 to TRBJ2-6; 9 nucleotides line up with TRBD1. The CDR3 spans 17 residues. Germline V CDR1 and CDR2: SGHDT, YYEEEE. The CDR3 is CVSYLGTGISGANVLTF. As DNA, the CDR3 is TGTGTCAGCTACTTGGGGACAGGGATCTCTGGGGCCAACGTCCTGACTTTC. The full variable domain, in which reference TRBV5-6 and TRBJ2-6 provide the parts outside the CDR3, is DAGVTQSPTHLIKTRGQQVTLRCSPKSGHDTVSWYQQALGQGPQFIFQYYEEEERQRGNFPDRFSGHQFPNYSSELNVNALLLGDSALYLCVSYLGTGISGANVLTFGAGSRLTVL.

This clonotype was observed at least ten times. This chain links TRBV4-2 with TRBJ1-2; D is unclear. V was trimmed by 2 bases and J by 6 bases, leaving 10 bases between them. The CDR3 sequence is 13 residues long. The germline CDR1 and CDR2 sequences are LGHNA and YNFKEQ. CDR3 in amino acids: CASSQRPEDGYTF. The CDR3 nucleotides are TGTGCCAGCAGCCAAAGACCTGAGGATGGCTACACCTTC.

This clonotype turned up a few times. This sequence joins TRBV12-3 or TRBV12-4 and TRBJ2-5; D is possibly TRBD2 (6 bases). The CDR3 is 13 residues long. Trimming pared 6 bases from V and 5 bases from J, leaving 13 bases between. The CDR3 is CASSQTSRETQYF. Here the CDR3 DNA reads TGTGCCAGCAGCCAAACTAGCCGGGAGACCCAGTACTTC.

In this sample, this clonotype turned up many times. V and J are TRBV9 and TRBJ2-1, with TRBD2 identical over 7 bases. This CDR3 region has 15 residues. Per the germline V gene, CDR1 is SGDLS and CDR2 is YYNGEE. The V segment lost 0 bases and the J segment 8 bases; nucleotides outside the gene matches: 8. The CDR3 DNA reads as TGTGCCAGCAGCGTAGGGGCGGGAGACACATATGAGCAGTTCTTC. Amino acid sequence: CASSVGAGDTYEQFF.

Worth noting for this clonotype: A single base separates this from a much larger clone, so it may be a read error. V is TRBV12-3 or TRBV12-4 and J is TRBJ2-6; TRBD1 agrees at 8 bases. J was trimmed by 0 bases and V by 10 bases; bases with no gene match: 5. This CDR3 has 15 residues. Here the CDR3 reads CATRGTGSGANVLTF. Here the CDR3 DNA reads TGTGCCACCAGAGGGACAGGCTCTGGGGCCAACGTCCTGACTTTC.

The chain employs TRBV30 and TRBJ2-3; 7 bases agree with TRBD2. CDR3 size: 13 residues. V was pared by 3 bases and J by 2 bases, with 2 bases of the junction left unmatched. Germline values: CDR1 GTSNPN, CDR2 SVGIG (reference sequence). The CDR3, as DNA: TGTGCCTGGAGGACTAGCCTCACAGATACGCAGTATTTT. Amino acids: CAWRTSLTDTQYF. Supplemented by reference TRBV30 and TRBJ2-3, the full variable domain reads SQTIHQWPATLVQPVGSPLSLECTVEGTSNPNLYWYRQAAGRGLQLLFYSVGIGQISSEVPQNLSASRPQDRQFILSSKKLLLSDSGFYLCAWRTSLTDTQYFGPGTRLTVL.

This clonotype came up many times. The CDR3 bases are TGTGCCAGCTCACCACTCGGGAGTAAGTTCTTC. Translation: CASSPLGSKFF. This chain connects TRBV18 to TRBJ2-1, with a possible D match to TRBD2 (6 bases). V lost 1 base and J 14 bases, leaving 9 bases between the germline ends. This CDR3 is built from 11 residues. CDR1 and CDR2 from the germline V gene are KGHSH and LQKENI.

V and J are TRBV18 and TRBJ2-7, with D unclear. The V end was cut by 2 bases, the J end by 5 bases, with 10 bases between. Germline CDR1 reads KGHSH; CDR2 reads LQKENI. The CDR3 totals 13 residues. The CDR3 DNA follows: TGTGCCAGCTCACCAGCGATATCGGACGAGCAGTACTTC. Its protein is CASSPAISDEQYF.

Ten or more counts support this clonotype. The CDR3 spells CASSLVGLAGDHTGELFF. DNA for the CDR3: TGTGCCAGCAGTTTAGTGGGACTAGCGGGAGATCACACCGGGGAGCTGTTTTTT. V is TRBV12-3 or TRBV12-4 and J is TRBJ2-2; 14 nucleotides match TRBD2. The length of the CDR3 is 18 residues. V trimming: 1 base; J trimming: 3 bases; junction bases outside the gene matches: 4.

This clonotype showed up many times. The chain joins TRBV29-1 to TRBJ1-1, with D perhaps matching TRBD1 (5 bases). The CDR3 runs to 12 residues. V lost 7 bases to trimming and J lost 4 bases, with 13 bases between them. CDR1 is SQVTM and CDR2 is ANQGSEA in the germline V gene. In nucleotides, the CDR3 is TGCAGCGGGCTGGATGGGGCCACTGAAGCTTTCTTT. Residues: CSGLDGATEAFF.

This clonotype occurred many times. This chain uses TRBV20-1 with TRBJ2-2; TRBD1 matches 10 bases. Looked up from germline, CDR1 is DFQATT and CDR2 is SNEGSKA (reference sequence). This CDR3 is 16 amino acids long. V gave up 6 bases and J gave up 3 bases; unmatched junction bases: 10. The DNA of the CDR3 is TGCAGTGCGAGGCCCCGGGACAGGGGACACACCGGGGAGCTGTTTTTT. This codes for CSARPRDRGHTGELFF.